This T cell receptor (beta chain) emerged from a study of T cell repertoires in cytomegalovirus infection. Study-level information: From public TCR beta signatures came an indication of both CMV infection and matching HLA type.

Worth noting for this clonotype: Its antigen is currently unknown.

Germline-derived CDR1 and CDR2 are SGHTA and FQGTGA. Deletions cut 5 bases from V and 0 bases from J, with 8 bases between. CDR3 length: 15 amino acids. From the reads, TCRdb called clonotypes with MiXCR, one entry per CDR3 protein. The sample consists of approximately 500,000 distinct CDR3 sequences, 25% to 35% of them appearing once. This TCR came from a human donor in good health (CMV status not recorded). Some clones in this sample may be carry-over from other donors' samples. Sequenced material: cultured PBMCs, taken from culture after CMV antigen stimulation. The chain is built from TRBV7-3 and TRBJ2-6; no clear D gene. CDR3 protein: CASSMTGSGANVLTF. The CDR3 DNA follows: TGTGCCAGCAGCATGACGGGCTCTGGGGCCAACGTCCTGACTTTC.